The 8 T cell receptor beta chains reported below all come from one sample, sequenced in a study of vaccination and CD4 T cells after COVID-19 (dated by TCRdb to 2021 to 2024). Their cognate antigens are unknown. The sample's treatment or condition label is to be understood as: approximately nine-day PBMC culture with coronavirus spike peptide pools or control peptides (ViraFEST assay). Libraries were constructed by PCR. The instrument was an Illumina iSeq 100. TCR sequencing of DNA from cultured CD4+ T cells used the Oncomine TCR Beta short-read assay at the Johns Hopkins FTIC core. The raw public data were reprocessed by TCRdb itself: fastp quality trimming at Q25, MiXCR clonotype calling, in-frame beta chains only. When rows share a CDR3 protein, they turn into one entry using the most common DNA and genes. For this sample there are some 14,000 distinct CDR3 sequences; approximately 29% appear just once. Roughly 15% of the sample rests with the top ten.

The sequencing input was cultured CD4+ T cells from blood. Receptors originate from a human donor with COVID-19.

The chain joins TRBV20-1 to TRBJ1-5, with 7 bases aligning to TRBD1. In germline, CDR1 is DFQATT, CDR2 SNEGSKA (reference sequence). Losses at the gene ends were 3 bases for V and 4 bases for J; bases not matched to a gene: 9. CDR3 length: 15 amino acids. The DNA for the CDR3 is TGCAGTGCTAGGGGGGCCGACAGGGCAAATCAGCCCCAGCATTTT. Translating gives CSARGADRANQPQHF.

The rearrangement joins TRBV7-9 to TRBJ2-7; no reliable D call. The CDR3 length is 12 residues. Germline V gene sequence: CDR1 SEHNR, CDR2 FQNEAQ (reference sequence). Trimming pared 6 bases from V and 3 bases from J, leaving 9 bases between. This CDR3 reads CASSSHVYEQYF. The CDR3 nucleotides are TGTGCCAGCAGTTCTCATGTCTACGAGCAGTACTTC.

This clonotype was seen more than once but under ten times. The CDR3 DNA sequence: TGTGCCAGTATCCCTGGGACAGGGATTCAGCCCCAGCATTTT. Translating gives CASIPGTGIQPQHF. The chain recombines TRBV19 with TRBJ1-5, with 9 bases matching TRBD1. Per germline, CDR1 LNHDA and CDR2 SQIVND (reference sequence). V dropped 7 bases and J dropped 6; count of bases not matched to a gene: 7. CDR3 length equals 14 residues.

The chain has TRBV19 and TRBJ2-3; D remains unclear. The CDR3 runs to 12 residues. The V end lost 4 bases, the J end lost 8 bases, and 10 bases lay between the germline ends. Per the germline V gene, CDR1 is LNHDA and CDR2 is SQIVND (reference sequence). The CDR3 spells CASSTNWFTQYF. Written as DNA, the CDR3 is TGTGCCAGTAGTACGAACTGGTTTACGCAGTATTTT.

This sequence joins TRBV2 and TRBJ2-7; a weak D match, TRBD1 (6 bases). The germline V and J ends were trimmed by 3 bases and 3 bases, with 9 bases remaining between them. Germline CDR1 SNHLY, CDR2 FYNNEI. The length of the CDR3 is 13 residues. CDR3 in DNA: TGTGCCAGCAGTGAGGGACACATCTACGAGCAGTACTTC. This sequence encodes CASSEGHIYEQYF.

By sample share, this clonotype is hyperexpanded. The J gene is TRBJ2-3, the V gene TRBV20-1; D gene uncertain. Germline-derived CDR1 and CDR2 are DFQATT and SNEGSKA (reference sequence). V was trimmed by 1 base and J by 6 bases, leaving 8 bases between them. This CDR3 contains 12 residues. CDR3: CSARVSPDTQYF. DNA for the CDR3: TGCAGTGCTAGAGTATCACCGGATACGCAGTATTTT.

This chain uses TRBV28 with TRBJ2-1; 10 bases fit TRBD2. With 1 base clipped from V and 4 bases from J, the junction kept 13 bases outside the gene matches. Germline V gives CDR1 MDHEN, CDR2 SYDVKM. The CDR3 runs to 19 residues. DNA of the CDR3: TGTGCCAGCAGTTTATTAGCGGGGGGACTGATCGGTCGTTACAATGAGCAGTTCTTC. The encoded protein is CASSLLAGGLIGRYNEQFF. The whole variable domain, filled in from reference TRBV28 and TRBJ2-1, reads DVKVTQSSRYLVKRTGEKVFLECVQDMDHENMFWYRQDPGLGLRLIYFSYDVKMKEKGDIPEGYSVSREKKERFSLILESASTNQTSMYLCASSLLAGGLIGRYNEQFFGPGTRLTVL.

CDR3 amino acids: CASSLIRGGSYEQYF. In DNA, the CDR3 is TGTGCCAGCAGTTTAATCCGGGGGGGCTCCTACGAGCAGTACTTC. The chain couples TRBV27 to TRBJ2-7; TRBD2 aligns across 8 bases. CDR1 is MNHEY, CDR2 SMNVEV, per germline (reference sequence). CDR3 length equals 15 residues. V dropped 2 bases and J dropped 0; count of bases not matched to a gene: 3.